This passage covers 28 T cell receptor beta chains from one sample sequenced in a study of cytomegalovirus exposure and HLA in healthy donors. This PCR relied on a set of 60 Vbeta primers and 13 Jbeta primers. Libraries were prepared by immunoSEQ multiplex PCR; TCRdb keeps only in-frame clonotypes and omits some of them. The data show around 150,000 clones, with 77% seen just once and roughly 2% held by the top ten. Sample: PBMCs. The source is a man in his fifties or sixties in good health and CMV-seropositive.

As DNA, the CDR3 is TGTGCCAGCAGCCAAGAGACAGGAGAAAGGACCCAGTACTTC. It yields the protein CASSQETGERTQYF. The chain links TRBV14 to TRBJ2-5, with D possibly being TRBD1 (6 bases). Looked up from germline, CDR1 is SGHDN and CDR2 is FVKESK. The CDR3 covers 14 residues. V was pared by 0 bases and J by 7 bases, with 12 bases between.

The chain is built from TRBV11-2 and TRBJ2-7; TRBD2 is a possible D gene (5 bases). This CDR3 has 14 residues. The ends were cut back, 4 bases at V and 6 bases at J, with 16 bases in the middle. Germline V gives CDR1 SGHAT, CDR2 FQNNGV. CDR3 amino acids: CASSSPGEMVEQYF. DNA of the CDR3: TGTGCCAGCAGCTCCCCTGGGGAGATGGTCGAGCAGTACTTC.

In this sample, this clone turned up once. V and J are TRBV13 and TRBJ2-1; perhaps TRBD2 as D (6 bases). V lost 4 bases to trimming and J lost 4 bases, with 20 bases between them. Germline-derived CDR1 and CDR2 are PRHDT and FYEKMQ (reference sequence). The CDR3 consists of 17 residues. The CDR3 sequence: CASSYPFRAGSYNEQFF. In DNA, the CDR3 is TGTGCCAGCAGCTATCCCTTCCGGGCGGGGAGTTACAATGAGCAGTTCTTC.

The genes are TRBV5-8 and TRBJ2-7, with unresolved D. CDR3 length: 13 residues. V dropped 3 bases and J dropped 3 bases, with 10 bases sitting between them. CDR1 SGHTS and CDR2 YDEGEE come from the germline V gene. In DNA form, the CDR3 reads TGTGCCAGCAGCTCTGAATACTACTACGAGCAGTACTTC. Translating gives CASSSEYYYEQYF. Full variable domain (rest looked up from reference TRBV5-8 and TRBJ2-7): EAGVTQSPTHLIKTRGQQATLRCSPISGHTSVYWYQQALGLGLQFLLWYDEGEERNRGNFPPRFSGRQFPNYSSELNVNALELEDSALYLCASSSEYYYEQYFGPGTRLTVT.

The chain uses TRBV10-1 and TRBJ2-7; D may be TRBD1 (6 bases). V lost 3 bases and J 2 bases, leaving 11 bases between the germline ends. The CDR3 has 14 amino acids. Germline V lookup: CDR1 WNHNN, CDR2 SYGVQD (reference sequence). This chain's CDR3 is CASSDPGDPYEQYF. CDR3 nucleotide sequence: TGCGCCAGCAGTGACCCAGGGGACCCCTACGAGCAGTACTTC.

This clone was observed a few times. The genes are TRBV4-1 and TRBJ2-7, with D tentatively TRBD1 (6 bases). Trimming cost V 5 bases and J 3 bases, with 17 bases left between them. CDR1 and CDR2 from the germline V gene are MGHRA and YSYEKL. CDR3 length: 15 amino acids. The CDR3 reads CASSVLRGTIYEQYF. The CDR3 nucleotides are TGCGCCAGCAGCGTCCTAAGGGGGACCATCTACGAGCAGTACTTC.

This clone appeared a few times. The J gene is TRBJ1-4, the V gene TRBV20-1; D is uncertain. The V gene lost 5 bases and the J gene lost 8 bases, with 9 bases spanning the gap. Germline lookup yields CDR1 DFQATT and CDR2 SNEGSKA (reference sequence). The length of the CDR3 is 11 residues. The CDR3, as DNA: TGCAGTGCTCCCTCCCGGGAAAAACTGTTTTTT. Protein: CSAPSREKLFF.

The rearrangement links TRBV2 to TRBJ1-1; D possibly corresponds to TRBD1 (6 bases). CDR1 SNHLY and CDR2 FYNNEI come from the germline V gene. The CDR3 totals 14 residues. Trimming left V 2 bases short and J 4 bases short, with 11 bases between. DNA of the CDR3: TGTGCCAGCAGTGAAAACGGACAGAGCACTGAAGCTTTCTTT. This encodes CASSENGQSTEAFF.

This clone turned up a few times. This rearrangement joins TRBV19 to TRBJ2-7, with TRBD1 matching 7 bases. Germline V gives CDR1 LNHDA, CDR2 SQIVND (reference sequence). The CDR3 is made up of 13 amino acids. Germline trimming cut 10 bases from V and 3 bases from J; bases unmatched to any gene: 9. CDR3 sequence reads: CATRTGQDYEQYF. For the CDR3, the DNA is TGTGCCACCCGGACAGGACAAGACTACGAGCAGTACTTC.

This clone has only a few counts. The chain is built from TRBV20-1 and TRBJ2-1, with D perhaps TRBD1 (5 bases). Germline values: CDR1 DFQATT, CDR2 SNEGSKA (reference sequence). The CDR3 spans 11 residues. V dropped 6 bases and J dropped 12 bases, with 15 bases sitting between them. Here the CDR3 DNA reads TGCAGTGCCCATATCGACAGAGGGCAGTTCTTC. Its protein product is CSAHIDRGQFF.

The rearrangement joins TRBV7-6 to TRBJ2-1; maybe TRBD2 (6 bases). This CDR3 contains 16 residues. Trimming took 1 base from V and 4 from J, leaving 14 bases between them. CDR1 is SGHVS and CDR2 is FNYEAQ in the germline V gene. CDR3 sequence reads: CASSLGGTGRYNEQFF. In nucleotides, the CDR3 is TGTGCCAGCAGCTTAGGCGGGACGGGGAGATACAATGAGCAGTTCTTC.

CDR3 DNA: TGTGCCAGCAGTCCCCCATCGGGTGGCAATGAGCAGTTCTTC. This sequence encodes CASSPPSGGNEQFF. The chain couples TRBV6-5 to TRBJ2-7; D is ambiguous. The J call may be in error: the DNA end matches TRBJ2-1 better. The CDR3 consists of 14 residues. Per the germline V gene, CDR1 is MNHEY and CDR2 is SVGAGI.

V usage is TRBV30 and J usage is TRBJ1-5; tentative D call: TRBD1 (6 bases). This CDR3 is 13 amino acids long. V lost 2 bases and J lost 1, with 6 bases in between. CDR1 is GTSNPN and CDR2 is SVGIG in the germline V gene (reference sequence). CDR3 amino acids: CAWSRGSNQPQHF. The CDR3 DNA is TGTGCCTGGAGTAGGGGGAGCAATCAGCCCCAGCATTTT.

The J gene is TRBJ1-2, the V gene TRBV9; 7 bases line up with TRBD1. CDR3 size: 15 residues. V gave up 2 bases and J gave up 4 bases; unmatched junction bases: 8. Looked up from germline, CDR1 is SGDLS and CDR2 is YYNGEE. CDR3 bases: TGTGCCAGCAGCGTTAGTGGACAGGCCGTCTATGGCTACACCTTC. Encoded protein: CASSVSGQAVYGYTF. Looking up the rest from reference TRBV9 and TRBJ1-2 gives the full variable domain: DSGVTQTPKHLITATGQRVTLRCSPRSGDLSVYWYQQSLDQGLQFLIQYYNGEERAKGNILERFSAQQFPDLHSELNLSSLELGDSALYFCASSVSGQAVYGYTFGSGTRLTVV.

This clone was seen a few times. This chain links TRBV9 with TRBJ2-1; 9 bases are a match to TRBD2. CDR3 length: 16 residues. Per the germline V gene, CDR1 is SGDLS and CDR2 is YYNGEE. The V and J ends lost 0 bases and 7 bases, in that order; junction bases with no gene match: 8. The CDR3 bases are TGTGCCAGCAGCGTAGGCGGTCGCGGGGGGGGTAATGAGCAGTTCTTC. It yields the protein CASSVGGRGGGNEQFF.

The chain has TRBV18 and TRBJ1-5; no clear D gene. The V end was cut by 4 bases, the J end by 0 bases, with 7 bases between. Germline V gene data show CDR1 as KGHSH and CDR2 as LQKENI. The CDR3 has 14 residues. The CDR3 DNA reads TGTGCCAGCTCACAAGGGAGTAGCAATCAGCCCCAGCATTTT. This translates into CASSQGSSNQPQHF.

V gene TRBV15 combines with J gene TRBJ1-5; 11 bases agree with TRBD1. The trim removed 1 base at V and 7 bases at J, leaving 15 bases unmatched. Germline V gene data show CDR1 as LNHNV and CDR2 as YYDKDF (reference sequence). There are 19 residues in the CDR3. In DNA, the CDR3 is TGTGCCACCAGCAGAGGGGGCTTCGGGACAGGGGGTGCTCGGCAGCCCCAGCATTTT. It specifies CATSRGGFGTGGARQPQHF.

The V and J genes are TRBV15 and TRBJ1-1; a possible D gene is TRBD1 (5 bases). The CDR3 extends over 12 amino acids. V lost 3 bases and J lost 5, with 7 bases in between. Germline V CDR1 and CDR2: LNHNV, YYDKDF (reference sequence). The CDR3 DNA reads as TGTGCCACCAGCAGGGGGCATACTGAAGCTTTCTTT. It specifies CATSRGHTEAFF.

This clone was seen a few times. The chain is built from TRBV6-4 and TRBJ2-3; possibly TRBD1 for D (5 bases). Deletions cut 4 bases from V and 2 bases from J, with 10 bases between. From germline, CDR1 is MRHNA and CDR2 SNTAGT. CDR3 length: 14 residues. The CDR3 bases are TGTGCCAGCAGTGCGAATGGGGCCACAGATACGCAGTATTTT. Translation gives CASSANGATDTQYF.

The rearrangement uses TRBV10-3 and TRBJ1-2; TRBD1 is a possible D gene (6 bases). This CDR3 has 12 amino acids. V was trimmed by 4 bases and J by 3 bases, leaving 6 bases between them. Germline CDR1 ENHRY, CDR2 SYGVKD. CDR3 sequence: CAISGTDYGYTF. CDR3 in DNA: TGTGCCATCAGTGGGACAGACTATGGCTACACCTTC.

This clone was seen more than once but under ten times. This rearrangement joins TRBV6-5 to TRBJ1-2; 7 bases are a match to TRBD1. Germline V gene sequence: CDR1 MNHEY, CDR2 SVGAGI. Trimming removed 8 bases from V and 4 bases from J; junction bases left unmatched: 7. This CDR3 is built from 13 residues. Here the CDR3 DNA reads TGTGCCAGCCGCAGACAGGGTTCCTATGGCTACACCTTC. It is translated as CASRRQGSYGYTF.

There are a few counts of this clone. The rearrangement joins TRBV6-4 to TRBJ2-2, with TRBD2 identical over 11 bases. Per germline, CDR1 MRHNA and CDR2 SNTAGT. The CDR3 is 19 residues long. V lost 0 bases to trimming and J lost 4 bases; unmatched junction nucleotides: 10. The CDR3 sequence is CASSDSRGSGGAITGELFF. The CDR3 bases are TGTGCCAGCAGTGACTCCCGCGGTAGCGGGGGGGCCATCACCGGGGAGCTGTTTTTT.

This clone has only one observation. J is TRBJ2-5 and V is TRBV27; a weak D match, TRBD2 (6 bases). Germline V lookup: CDR1 MNHEY, CDR2 SMNVEV (reference sequence). CDR3 length equals 14 residues. Deletions cut 6 bases from V and 5 bases from J, with 16 bases between. The CDR3 DNA follows: TGTGCCAGCAGCCCGGACGGGGGTTATGAGACCCAGTACTTC. Protein product: CASSPDGGYETQYF.

This chain connects TRBV2 to TRBJ2-3, with unresolved D. The CDR3 runs to 11 residues. Trimming pared 5 bases from V and 4 bases from J, leaving 4 bases between. CDR1 and CDR2 from the germline V gene are SNHLY and FYNNEI. DNA of the CDR3: TGTGCCAGCAGTCAGTCAGATACGCAGTATTTT. Amino acids: CASSQSDTQYF.

The chain carries TRBV6-5 and TRBJ2-7; the D gene is possibly TRBD1 (6 bases). This CDR3 spans 14 amino acids. Trimming removed 5 bases from V and 3 bases from J, with 14 bases in between. Germline CDR1 and CDR2: MNHEY and SVGAGI. CDR3 DNA sequence: TGTGCCAGCAGTCCCCCCACACAGGGCTACGAGCAGTACTTC. As protein: CASSPPTQGYEQYF.

This chain uses TRBV6-1 with TRBJ1-2, with D unresolved. The CDR3 is 15 amino acids. Trimming pared 8 bases from V and 2 bases from J, leaving 18 bases between. Germline CDR1 is MNHNS and CDR2 is SASEGT. CDR3: CASSPARERNYGYTF. The CDR3 nucleotides are TGTGCCAGCTCCCCGGCCCGGGAGCGGAACTATGGCTACACCTTC.

The CDR3 sequence: CASSYSRQGLSYEQYF. CDR3 in DNA: TGCGCCAGCAGCTACTCCCGACAGGGCCTCTCCTACGAGCAGTACTTC. The rearrangement uses TRBV5-1 and TRBJ2-7, with TRBD1 identical over 7 bases. CDR3 length: 16 amino acids. Germline-derived CDR1 and CDR2 are SGHRS and YFSETQ. With 3 bases clipped from V and 0 bases from J, the junction kept 9 bases outside the gene matches.

The V gene is TRBV10-3, the J gene TRBJ2-1; TRBD1 is a possible D gene (7 bases). CDR1 and CDR2 from the germline V gene are ENHRY and SYGVKD. V lost 6 bases and J 2 bases, leaving 17 bases between the germline ends. CDR3 size: 16 residues. In DNA form, the CDR3 reads TGTGCCATCAGCCCAGGGGGGTTAGTAACCTACAATGAGCAGTTCTTC. Amino acid sequence: CAISPGGLVTYNEQFF.